The entry below gives a single TCR beta chain sequence along with its context. The antigen is not known. Germline assignment: CDR1 ENHRY and CDR2 SYGVKD. V shed 4 bases and J shed 3 bases, with 10 bases lying between them. The CDR3 totals 15 residues. The data belong to a study of lymphopenia after photon versus proton radiotherapy. Study-level results: After lymphocyte nadir, photon-treated repertoires showed oligoclonal expansion, especially CD8+ Temra. Relative stability marked proton patients; photon patients lost diversity and naive cells. Only patients who died were analyzed for survival; proton advantage is unproven. A bigger post-nadir fall in TCR diversity correlated inversely with survival time in deceased patients.

The repertoire was sequenced with immunoSEQ multiplex PCR; TCRdb's copy has only in-frame clones and lacks some. Of tens of thousands of clones listed, over 80% are singletons. The sequence was collected from a woman aged 70-85 years with pancreatic cancer. The sequencing here drew on peripheral blood, taken from a patient treated with proton-based radiotherapy. The chain joins TRBV10-3 to TRBJ2-6; D not certain. The CDR3 loop is CAISGWGDGANVLTF. CDR3 nucleotides: TGTGCCATCAGTGGGTGGGGTGATGGGGCCAACGTCCTGACTTTC.